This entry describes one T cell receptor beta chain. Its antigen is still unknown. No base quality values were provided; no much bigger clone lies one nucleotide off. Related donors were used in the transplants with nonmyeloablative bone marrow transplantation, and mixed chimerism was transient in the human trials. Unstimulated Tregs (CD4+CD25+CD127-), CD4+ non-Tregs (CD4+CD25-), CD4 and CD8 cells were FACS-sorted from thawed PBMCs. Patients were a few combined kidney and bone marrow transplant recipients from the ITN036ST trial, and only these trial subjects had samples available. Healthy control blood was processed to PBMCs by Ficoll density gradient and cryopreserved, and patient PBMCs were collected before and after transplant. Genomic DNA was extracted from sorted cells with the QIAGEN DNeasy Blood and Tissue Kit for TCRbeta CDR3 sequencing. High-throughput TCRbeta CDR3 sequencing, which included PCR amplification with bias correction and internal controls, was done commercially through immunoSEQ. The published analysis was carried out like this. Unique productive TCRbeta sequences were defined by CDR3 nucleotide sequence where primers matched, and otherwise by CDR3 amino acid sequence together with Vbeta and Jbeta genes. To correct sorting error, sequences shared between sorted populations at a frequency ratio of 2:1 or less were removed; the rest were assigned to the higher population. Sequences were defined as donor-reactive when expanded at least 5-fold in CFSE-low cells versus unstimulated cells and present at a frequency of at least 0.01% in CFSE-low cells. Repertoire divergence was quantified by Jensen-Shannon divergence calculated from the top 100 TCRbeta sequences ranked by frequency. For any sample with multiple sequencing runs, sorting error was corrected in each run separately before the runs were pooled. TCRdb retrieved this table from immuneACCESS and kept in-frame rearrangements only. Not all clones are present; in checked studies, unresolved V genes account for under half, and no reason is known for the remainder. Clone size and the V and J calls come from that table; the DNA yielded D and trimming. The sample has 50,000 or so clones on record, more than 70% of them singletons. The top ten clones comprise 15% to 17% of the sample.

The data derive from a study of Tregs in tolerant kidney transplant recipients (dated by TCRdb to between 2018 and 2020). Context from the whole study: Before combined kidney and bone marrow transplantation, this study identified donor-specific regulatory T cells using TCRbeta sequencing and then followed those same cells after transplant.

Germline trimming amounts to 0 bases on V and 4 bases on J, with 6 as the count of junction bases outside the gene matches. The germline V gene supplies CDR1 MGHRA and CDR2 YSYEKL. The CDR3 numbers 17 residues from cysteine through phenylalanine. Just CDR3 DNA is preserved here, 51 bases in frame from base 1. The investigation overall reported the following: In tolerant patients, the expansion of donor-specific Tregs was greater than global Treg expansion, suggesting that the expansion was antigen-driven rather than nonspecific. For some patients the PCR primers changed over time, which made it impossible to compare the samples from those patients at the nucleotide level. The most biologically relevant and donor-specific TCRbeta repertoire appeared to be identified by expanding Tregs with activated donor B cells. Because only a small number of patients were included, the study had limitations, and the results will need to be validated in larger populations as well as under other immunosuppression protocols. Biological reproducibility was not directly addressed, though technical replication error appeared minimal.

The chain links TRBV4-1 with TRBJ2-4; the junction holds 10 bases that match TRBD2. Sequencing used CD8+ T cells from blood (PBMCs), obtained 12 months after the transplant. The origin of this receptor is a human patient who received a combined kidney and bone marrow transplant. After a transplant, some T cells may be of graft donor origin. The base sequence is TGCGCCAGCAGCCAAGAAGGCGAACTAGCGGGGAAAAACATTCAGTACTTC. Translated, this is CASSQEGELAGKNIQYF.